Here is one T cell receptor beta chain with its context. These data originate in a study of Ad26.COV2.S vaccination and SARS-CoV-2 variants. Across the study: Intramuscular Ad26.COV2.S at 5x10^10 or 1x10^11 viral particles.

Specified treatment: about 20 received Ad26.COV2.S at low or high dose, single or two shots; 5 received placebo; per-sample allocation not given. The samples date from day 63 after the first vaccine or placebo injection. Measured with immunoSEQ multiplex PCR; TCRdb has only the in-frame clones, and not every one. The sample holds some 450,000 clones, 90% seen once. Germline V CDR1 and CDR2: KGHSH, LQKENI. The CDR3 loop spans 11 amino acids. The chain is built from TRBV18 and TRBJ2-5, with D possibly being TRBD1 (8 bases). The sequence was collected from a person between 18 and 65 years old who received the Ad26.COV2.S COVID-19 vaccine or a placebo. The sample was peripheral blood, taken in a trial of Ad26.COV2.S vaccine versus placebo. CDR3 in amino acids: CHRGGPGTQYF. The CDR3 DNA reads TGTCACAGGGGGGGGCCGGGGACCCAGTACTTC.